Listed below are T cell receptor beta chains from one sample, sequenced in a study of cytomegalovirus exposure and HLA in healthy donors. Data came from immunoSEQ multiplex PCR; TCRdb stores just in-frame clones and leaves some out. This table has approximately 300,000 clones, 75% to 90% appearing once. The sequencing sample was made of PBMCs. These receptors were taken from a woman aged 18 to 35 in good health and CMV-seronegative. Both conserved end residues are part of each CDR3.

V	CDR3
TRBV9	CASSGGQGDVYGYTF
TRBV18	CASSPLGGQINGNTIYF
TRBV6-6	CASSSFEGLNTGELFF
TRBV2	CASSEEWGGPQETQYF
TRBV7-3	CASSLRTGSSSDTQYF
TRBV4-2	CASSPRGGTGRDNEQFF
TRBV28	CASSLSRHPRVEKLFF
TRBV5-4	CASSFRGYSGYTF
TRBV4-3	CASSQGGEYEQYF
TRBV29-1	CSVDPSGTGNGGYTF
TRBV11-2	CASSLGGAGGSSYNEQFF
TRBV5-1	CASSGTGGNTEAFF
TRBV15	CATSRRIGETQYF
TRBV5-5	CASSSPAGVGPYEQYF
TRBV11-1	CASSLQAGTEAFF
TRBV5-1	CASSSGTNLYNEQFF
TRBV5-1	CASSSISGGAGETQYF
TRBV7-3	CASSLTAGVTYNEQFF
TRBV11-2	CASSLGQPARTDTQYF
TRBV7-8	CASSLGASYRDRAQTQYF
TRBV5-6	CASSLWQGTTPSGNTIYF
TRBV5-1	CASSPLGTSGGELFF
TRBV9	CASSEGQGTEAFF
TRBV6-6	CASSNRAGNTIYF
TRBV5-6	CASSPTGSYEQYF